The clone carrying this TCR beta chain was seen a handful of times. The data originate from a study of blood T cells in healthy people across ages. Germline V gives CDR1 KGHDR, CDR2 SFDVKD. This CDR3 region has 16 residues. V lost 7 bases and J lost 7; bases outside the gene matches: 12. Primers used in a second PCR of about 6 to 11 cycles were a sample-barcoded 5' primer and a J-beta primer mix. TCRdb re-derived calls from the 5' RACE reads in MiXCR, one entry per CDR3 protein. In the table there are about 1.6 million distinct CDR3 sequences, 30% to 40% of which are singletons. The receptor was derived from a woman in her twenties or thirties in good health. The sample comprised blood. This chain links TRBV24-1 with TRBJ2-1, with TRBD1 matching 10 bases. This chain's CDR3 is CATRITRQGARNEQFF. CDR3 DNA sequence: TGTGCCACCAGGATAACTAGACAGGGGGCAAGGAATGAGCAGTTCTTC.